The sequence of this T cell receptor beta chain was determined in a study of early T cells in non-severe SARS-CoV-2 infection (dated by TCRdb to the early 2020s). About the study as a whole: Because TCR sequencing was done on bulk RNA from unsorted whole blood, the alpha and beta chains could not be paired. What the research found in general, with its limitations: VDJdb matching was skewed toward anti-spike CD8 responses and likely underestimated virus-specific expansions, missing private and CD4 specificities.

By share, this clonotype ranks as medium-sized (0.01 to 0.1%). The specificity of this receptor is unknown. No much larger clonotype is one base removed from it; base qualities were not supplied. The library was made by 5' RACE. TCRdb names NextSeq 500 as the instrument used. The TCR library protocol attached unique molecular identifiers to individual cDNA molecules to correct for sequencing error and PCR bias. Both TCR alpha and beta chains were sequenced, and tight co-correlation was observed between alpha and beta sequence abundances in each sample. As for the authors' bioinformatics: V gene, J gene and CDR3 annotation of TCR sequences was performed with Decombinator V4. Expanded TCRs were defined as changing significantly between any two time points under a Poisson model with p below 0.0001. Abundances of TCRs were expressed as counts per million after normalisation to the total number of TCRs sequenced in each sample. MAIT TCRs were defined by TRAV1-2 paired with TRAJ12, TRAJ20 or TRAJ33, and iNKT TCRs by TRAV10 paired with TRAJ18. A search of VDJdb, accessed on 1 November 2021, was run for TCRs annotated to CMV, EBV and SARS-CoV-2, with TCRs annotated for multiple antigens excluded. The public reads were reprocessed in TCRdb via fastp at Q25 and MiXCR, keeping in-frame beta chains. Each CDR3 protein appears once, grouped with its most common genes and DNA. These V and J calls are TCRdb output, not the study's own analysis. The sample records about 26,000 distinct CDR3 sequences, about 4.2% of which are singletons. The top ten hold about 4.2% of the sample.

The CDR3 sequence holds 15 residues, the cysteine and phenylalanine included. Of the read, only the CDR3 DNA is kept; its 45 bases are in frame from base 1. At the junction V is shortened by 1 base and J by 3 bases, with 10 bases in between. The germline V gene gives CDR1 as SGHVS and CDR2 as FNYEAQ. This was a case-control study nested in a cohort of healthcare workers in London, UK, who had nasopharyngeal swab PCR tests and blood samples taken every week. Healthcare workers were recruited between 23 and 31 March 2020, during the week of the UK lockdown, and were followed weekly for up to roughly 15 weeks.

Sequencing was performed on whole blood. This receptor chain uses TRBV7-6 and TRBJ2-1, with the D gene too uncertain to name. The sequence came from an adult who was a healthcare worker with PCR-confirmed SARS-CoV-2 infection or an uninfected control (not recorded which). The CDR3 reads CASSLGPALYNEQFF. The nucleotide sequence is TGTGCCAGCAGCTTAGGACCGGCGCTCTACAATGAGCAGTTCTTC. Reference TRBV7-6 and TRBJ2-1 proteins supply the regions before and after the CDR3; the full variable domain is: GAGVSQSPRYKVTKRGQDVALRCDPISGHVSLYWYRQALGQGPEFLTYFNYEAQQDKSGLPNDRFSAERPEGSISTLTIQRTEQRDSAMYRCASSLGPALYNEQFFGPGTRLTVL.